This note documents a single T cell receptor beta chain sequence. This clone's antigen is unknown. Base qualities are not at hand, and no much larger clone is one base apart. Reading from cysteine to phenylalanine, the CDR3 counts 15 amino acids. Solely the CDR3 DNA is kept, with 45 bases framed from the first base. Sequences SGDLS (CDR1) and YYNGEE (CDR2) are obtained from the germline V gene. Deletion took 0 bases off V and 8 bases off J, with a span of 15 bases between the germline ends. The immunoSEQ Assay, a bias-controlled multiplex PCR, was used to amplify TCRbeta CDR3 regions from genomic DNA. The paper's data handling went like this. The number of nucleated cells in each sample was estimated from the amplification of reference gene primers within the assay. Sequence reads were collapsed and filtered to measure the absolute abundance of every unique TCRbeta CDR3 rearrangement. Productive Simpson clonality was computed per sample as the square root of Simpson's diversity index over productive rearrangements. The table was pulled from immuneACCESS by TCRdb, which kept in-frame rearrangements only. Such tables lose some clones; where checked, under half of the loss comes from unresolved V genes, and the rest has no known cause. V and J calls and clone size are those listed in that table; D and trimming were worked out from the DNA. The sample table shows about 140,000 clones, and 70% to 80% are seen once. 9% to 10% of the sample is taken by the ten largest.

The data are from a study of blood T cell repertoires in COVID-19 (dated by TCRdb to the early 2020s). Looking at the study overall: The collaborator samples originated in the United States, Italy and Spain and spanned the acute and convalescent phases of COVID-19. The samples were drawn from the first 160 participants of the ongoing ImmuneRACE study and from 1,254 subjects provided by 6 global collaborators. The prospective study material was composed of cDNA or gDNA derived from T cells, B-cell-depleted T cells, or PBMCs. Deeply sampled blood TCRbeta repertoires from subjects exposed to, actively infected with, or recovered from COVID-19 were included in the dataset. A de-identified subject ID, COVID-19 status, age in years and sex were almost always included in the sample metadata. The repertoires were made available in a free public database intended to serve as a resource for research on the immune response to SARS-CoV-2. HLA class I and class II types, where available, came from metadata supplied by the sample provider rather than from assay-based typing. Broader findings and caveats from the paper: The quantity of clinical and demographic metadata differed by source and by participant and was supplied without curation.

The collaborating institutions used their own protocols to collect whole blood in K2EDTA tubes. For TCRbeta analysis, collaborator samples were shipped as frozen whole blood, as isolated PBMCs, or as DNA extracted from either sample type. This receptor was taken from a woman between 50 and 59 years old with active or convalescent COVID-19. Sample: peripheral blood. The sequence is built from TRBV9 and TRBJ2-1; D gene: possibly TRBD2, on 6 matching bases. The nucleotide sequence is TGTGCCAGCAGCGTAGCGGAGGGGCGAATCTATGAGCAGTTCTTC. Translated, it gives CASSVAEGRIYEQFF.